Described below is a single T cell receptor (beta chain) sequence and its context. Its matching antigen is unknown. These data originate in a study of Tregs in tolerant kidney transplant recipients. CD4+CD25+CD127- Tregs, CD4+CD25- non-Tregs, CD4 and CD8 cells were sorted. The method was immunoSEQ multiplex PCR; TCRdb's version includes in-frame clones alone and lacks a portion of them. The profile covers around 52,000 clones, with around 83% appearing a single time and roughly 5.2% taken by the ten largest. Whole-study findings and limits: Biological reproducibility was not directly addressed, but technical replication error appeared minimal.

The sequence was collected from a human donor in good health. Material for sequencing was CD4+ T cells from blood.

DNA of the CDR3: TGTGCCAGCTCACCGGGGCGAATAACCGGGGAGCTGTTTTTT. Translating it yields CASSPGRITGELFF. The chain employs TRBV18 and TRBJ2-2, with D possibly TRBD1 on 5 matching bases. Looked up from germline, CDR1 is KGHSH and CDR2 is LQKENI. The CDR3 is 14 residues long. V dropped 3 bases and J dropped 5 bases, with 10 bases sitting between them.